The 14 T cell receptor beta chains in this list originate from one sample, sequenced in a study of T-cell reconstitution after alpha-beta-depleted transplantation in children. Library preparation (for TCRbeta) was performed with unique molecular identifiers. TCRdb analysed the PCR reads with MiXCR anew, one entry per CDR3 protein. Among roughly 500,000 distinct CDR3 sequences listed, around 16% were seen once. The source was PBMCs from the stem cell graft donor, collected from the stem cell graft. The receptors were sampled from a human donor who donated a stem cell graft to a child with acute lymphoblastic leukemia.

This clonotype came up once. This chain joins TRBV6-1 and TRBJ1-5; tentatively, D is TRBD1 (5 bases). CDR1 is MNHNS, CDR2 SASEGT, per germline. The V end was cut by 4 bases, the J end by 4 bases, with 17 bases between. The CDR3 is made up of 16 amino acids. The CDR3 bases are TGTGCCAGCAGTGCTCAAGGACCGTGGGGGAATCAGCCCCAGCATTTT. It yields the protein CASSAQGPWGNQPQHF.

The gene calls are TRBV7-6 and TRBJ2-5; 9 bases map to TRBD2. Germline CDR1 is SGHVS and CDR2 is FNYEAQ. This CDR3 region has 18 residues. With 2 bases clipped from V and 4 bases from J, the junction kept 14 bases outside the gene matches. CDR3 residues: CASSLFPSGEVRRETQYF. The CDR3 DNA sequence: TGTGCCAGCAGCTTATTCCCTAGCGGGGAGGTTAGACGAGAGACCCAGTACTTC. Based on the CDR3 plus reference TRBV7-6 and TRBJ2-5, the full variable domain is GAGVSQSPRYKVTKRGQDVALRCDPISGHVSLYWYRQALGQGPEFLTYFNYEAQQDKSGLPNDRFSAERPEGSISTLTIQRTEQRDSAMYRCASSLFPSGEVRRETQYFGPGTRLLVL.

This clonotype was detected only a few times. The chain has TRBV29-1 and TRBJ2-7, with TRBD1 matching 9 bases. CDR1 SQVTM and CDR2 ANQGSEA come from the germline V gene. CDR3 length equals 12 residues. The ends lost 4 bases at V and 4 bases at J; junction bases unmatched: 2. The CDR3 DNA is TGCAGCGTTGGGGGACAGGGTTACGAGCAGTACTTC. Translated: CSVGGQGYEQYF.

The gene calls are TRBV25-1 and TRBJ2-4, with 9 nucleotides matching TRBD2. This CDR3 contains 18 residues. V lost 4 bases and J lost 3; bases outside the gene matches: 13. From germline, CDR1 is MGHDK and CDR2 SYGVNS. CDR3 protein: CASSGSAGGPWSKNIQYF. CDR3 nucleotide sequence: TGTGCCAGCAGTGGTAGCGCGGGAGGGCCTTGGAGCAAAAACATTCAGTACTTC.

This rearrangement joins TRBV6-5 to TRBJ1-1; possible D gene TRBD1, 5 bases. V was shortened by 2 bases and J by 7 bases, with 23 bases between the two germline ends. This CDR3 has 17 amino acids. Germline-derived CDR1 and CDR2 are MNHEY and SVGAGI. CDR3 sequence: CASSYRGYTGTVDEAFF. CDR3 nucleotides: TGTGCCAGCAGTTACCGTGGATACACCGGGACGGTTGATGAAGCTTTCTTT.

This clonotype was detected only a few times. The V call is TRBV5-1, the J call TRBJ2-7; 9 bases agree with TRBD2. V lost 2 bases and J lost 7; bases outside the gene matches: 13. CDR1 is SGHRS and CDR2 is YFSETQ in the germline V gene. The CDR3 covers 16 residues. CDR3 nucleotide sequence: TGCGCCAGCAGCTTTTCTGTCAGCGGGAGGATGCGGGAGCAGTACTTC. Amino acids: CASSFSVSGRMREQYF. Based on the CDR3 plus reference TRBV5-1 and TRBJ2-7, the full variable domain is KAGVTQTPRYLIKTRGQQVTLSCSPISGHRSVSWYQQTPGQGLQFLFEYFSETQRNKGNFPGRFSGRQFSNSRSEMNVSTLELGDSALYLCASSFSVSGRMREQYFGPGTRLTVT.

The genes are TRBV5-1 and TRBJ2-7, with 9 nucleotides matching TRBD2. In germline, CDR1 is SGHRS, CDR2 YFSETQ. CDR3 size: 16 residues. The ends lost 0 bases at V and 3 bases at J; junction bases unmatched: 7. This CDR3 is CASSLASYSGSYEQYF. In nucleotides, the CDR3 is TGCGCCAGCAGCTTGGCCTCCTATAGCGGGAGCTACGAGCAGTACTTC. The full variable domain, its missing parts supplied by reference TRBV5-1 and TRBJ2-7, is KAGVTQTPRYLIKTRGQQVTLSCSPISGHRSVSWYQQTPGQGLQFLFEYFSETQRNKGNFPGRFSGRQFSNSRSEMNVSTLELGDSALYLCASSLASYSGSYEQYFGPGTRLTVT.

The chain recombines TRBV20-1 with TRBJ2-5, with TRBD2 identical over 10 bases. This CDR3 has 13 residues. V lost 6 bases, J lost 1 base, and 2 bases stayed unmatched. Germline loops: CDR1 DFQATT, CDR2 SNEGSKA (reference sequence). The CDR3 protein is CSAPSGSQETQYF. The CDR3 DNA reads TGCAGTGCCCCTAGCGGGAGCCAAGAGACCCAGTACTTC.

The chain combines TRBV5-1 with TRBJ1-1; D gene uncertain. V lost 0 bases to trimming and J lost 7 bases, with 10 bases between them. Germline CDR1 reads SGHRS; CDR2 reads YFSETQ. This CDR3 comprises 13 residues. The CDR3 DNA reads as TGCGCCAGCAGCTTGGAAGAGCGCCTTGAAGCTTTCTTT. Its translation: CASSLEERLEAFF.

This clonotype was observed a handful of times. The chain recombines TRBV3-1 with TRBJ2-1; 7 nucleotides align to TRBD2. Germline V gene data show CDR1 as LGHDT and CDR2 as YNNKEL (reference sequence). This CDR3 has 15 amino acids. V shed 6 bases and J 2 bases; nucleotides not matched to a gene: 7. CDR3 loop: CASSRGEGPYNEQFF. The DNA of the CDR3 is TGTGCCAGCAGTCGAGGGGAGGGCCCCTACAATGAGCAGTTCTTC.

This clonotype was counted only a few times. The rearrangement joins TRBV27 to TRBJ2-1, with D hard to call. CDR1 MNHEY and CDR2 SMNVEV come from the germline V gene (reference sequence). V lost 8 bases and J lost 2, with 16 bases in between. This CDR3 has 15 amino acids. CDR3 region: CASGPPRATYNEQFF. CDR3 DNA sequence: TGTGCCAGCGGGCCCCCACGGGCCACCTACAATGAGCAGTTCTTC.

The table lists this clonotype with a few counts. The CDR3 DNA follows: TGCAGTGCTAGTTGGGTAGCGGGAGTCACCGGGGAGCTGTTTTTT. Residues: CSASWVAGVTGELFF. This chain connects TRBV20-1 to TRBJ2-2, with 9 bases matching TRBD2. Germline loops: CDR1 DFQATT, CDR2 SNEGSKA (reference sequence). The CDR3 loop spans 15 amino acids. V shed 3 bases and J 4 bases; nucleotides not matched to a gene: 6.

This clonotype was counted between two and nine times. The chain joins TRBV30 to TRBJ2-7, with 12 bases matching TRBD2. The CDR3 runs to 14 residues. The J segment lost 2 bases and the V segment lost 5 bases, leaving 4 bases of the junction unmatched. Germline V lookup: CDR1 GTSNPN, CDR2 SVGIG (reference sequence). The CDR3 region is CAWRTSGATYEQYF. The CDR3 region has the DNA TGTGCCTGGCGGACTAGCGGGGCTACCTACGAGCAGTACTTC.

This clonotype was seen only a few times. The chain combines TRBV5-1 with TRBJ1-1; the D gene is possibly TRBD1 (6 bases). CDR1 is SGHRS and CDR2 is YFSETQ in the germline V gene. Trimming removed 0 bases at V and 1 base at J, with 16 bases between. CDR3 length: 17 amino acids. The CDR3 loop reads CASSLARDNRRNTEAFF. The CDR3 nucleotides are TGCGCCAGCAGCTTGGCCCGGGACAACCGAAGGAACACTGAAGCTTTCTTT.